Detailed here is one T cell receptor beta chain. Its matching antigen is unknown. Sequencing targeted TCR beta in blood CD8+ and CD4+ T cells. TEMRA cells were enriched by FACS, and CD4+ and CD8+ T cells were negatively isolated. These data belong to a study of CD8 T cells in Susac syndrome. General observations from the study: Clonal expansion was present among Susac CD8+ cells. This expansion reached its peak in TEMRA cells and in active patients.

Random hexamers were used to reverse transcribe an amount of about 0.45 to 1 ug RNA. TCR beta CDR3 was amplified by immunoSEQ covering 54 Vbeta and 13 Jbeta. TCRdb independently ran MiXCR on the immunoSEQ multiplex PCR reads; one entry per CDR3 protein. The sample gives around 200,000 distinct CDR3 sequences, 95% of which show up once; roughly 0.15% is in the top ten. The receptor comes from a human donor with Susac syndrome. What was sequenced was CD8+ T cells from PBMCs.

The CDR3 region has the DNA TGTGCCAGCAGAGTTGGGACAGGGGTTATCTATGGCTACACCTTC. It encodes CASRVGTGVIYGYTF. This chain connects TRBV12-3 or TRBV12-4 to TRBJ1-2; 10 bases align to TRBD1. The V segment lost 6 bases and the J segment 4 bases; nucleotides outside the gene matches: 8. This CDR3 is built from 15 residues.